The 19 T cell receptor beta chains given below trace back to one sample, sequenced in a study of regulatory T cells in long-lasting Graves disease (TCRdb year 2021). The sample's time point label, decoded: newly diagnosed GD, antithyroid drugs for less than 3 months. For both TCR sequencing and RNA sequencing, RNA was extracted from PBMCs using TRIzol. Library method: multiplex PCR. TCRdb lists the instrument as Illumina HiSeq 4000. CDR3 regions were amplified by Arm-PCR with iRepertoire HTBI primers to construct TCR beta libraries. TCRdb ran its own pipeline on the public reads, namely fastp trimming at Q25 and MiXCR clone calling, and kept in-frame beta chains. CDR3 protein sequences are deduplicated, and each keeps its most common genes and DNA. This sample has 450,000 to 600,000 distinct CDR3 sequences in its table, and roughly 13% of those were observed once. The ten largest clonotypes hold about 9.1% of the sample.

These data were likewise used in another study, on T cells in Graves' hyperthyroidism and ophthalmopathy.

The sample here was peripheral blood mononuclear cells (PBMCs), taken at new diagnosis, from a patient treated with antithyroid drugs. These receptors were obtained from a man younger than 45 with Graves disease. Donor details come from another sample of the same person, matched by shared clones.

A word on this clonotype: This may come from a read error, since a much larger clone is one base off. The rearrangement links TRBV27 to TRBJ1-2, with D perhaps TRBD1 (6 bases). Germline values: CDR1 MNHEY, CDR2 SMNVEV (reference sequence). The V end lost 11 bases, the J end lost 6 bases, and 19 bases lay between the germline ends. The CDR3 spans 13 residues. CDR3 sequence: CAGTQGGRNGYTF. In DNA, the CDR3 is TGTGCCGGCACACAGGGTGGGCGAAATGGCTACACCTTC.

Sample share makes this clonotype medium-sized (0.01 to 0.1%). The chain has TRBV2 and TRBJ2-1; 8 bases align to TRBD2. Trimming took 7 bases from V and 7 from J; bases not matched to a gene: 9. The CDR3 has 14 residues. CDR1 and CDR2 from the germline V gene are SNHLY and FYNNEI. As DNA, the CDR3 is TGTGCCAGCACCCGCGGGACTAGTAGGAATGAGCAGTTCTTC. Residues: CASTRGTSRNEQFF.

There are many counts of this clonotype. V and J are TRBV15 and TRBJ2-3; a possible D gene is TRBD1 (5 bases). V was shortened by 6 bases and J by 1 base, with 11 bases between the two germline ends. CDR3 length equals 14 residues. CDR1 is LNHNV, CDR2 YYDKDF, per germline (reference sequence). CDR3 nucleotides: TGTGCCACCAGGCCCAGGGATGGCACAGATACGCAGTATTTT. Its protein is CATRPRDGTDTQYF.

The V call is TRBV29-1, the J call TRBJ1-1; D might be TRBD1 (5 bases). V dropped 4 bases and J dropped 4 bases, with 13 bases sitting between them. Per germline, CDR1 SQVTM and CDR2 ANQGSEA. The CDR3 spans 13 residues. The CDR3 bases are TGCAGCGTTGTGGGACGGTTGAGCACTGAAGCTTTCTTT. Translating it yields CSVVGRLSTEAFF.

In this sample, this clonotype turned up many times. This chain joins TRBV10-3 and TRBJ2-2, with D unresolved. The V end lost 7 bases, the J end lost 2 bases, and 2 bases lay between the germline ends. Germline lookup yields CDR1 ENHRY and CDR2 SYGVKD. This CDR3 has 11 amino acids. CDR3 region: CAITNTGELFF. The DNA of the CDR3 is TGTGCCATCACTAACACCGGGGAGCTGTTTTTT.

The rearrangement links TRBV14 to TRBJ2-5; D is uncertain. The CDR3 extends over 16 amino acids. Trimming cost V 5 bases and J 0 bases, with 16 bases left between them. Germline-derived CDR1 and CDR2 are SGHDN and FVKESK. The CDR3 region has the DNA TGTGCCAGCAGCGCCGTCCGACGACCGTACCAAGAGACCCAGTACTTC. Amino acid sequence: CASSAVRRPYQETQYF.

There are many counts of this clonotype. This sequence joins TRBV12-5 and TRBJ1-2; 9 nucleotides line up with TRBD1. This CDR3 has 15 amino acids. V trimming: 7 bases; J trimming: 4 bases; junction bases outside the gene matches: 10. Germline values: CDR1 LGHNT, CDR2 FRNRAP. The CDR3 bases are TGTGCTAGTGCCCTTGACAGGGGGGGAAGCTATGGCTACACCTTC. It yields the protein CASALDRGGSYGYTF.

This rearrangement joins TRBV5-1 to TRBJ2-7; TRBD2 agrees at 16 bases. CDR1 is SGHRS, CDR2 YFSETQ, per germline. The CDR3 spans 18 residues. The junction had 8 bases not matched to a gene; V was cut back by 1 base and J by 4 bases. As DNA, the CDR3 is TGCGCCAGCAGCTTGTCGGGACTAGCGGGAGGGCCGGAGTACGAGCAGTACTTC. Protein sequence: CASSLSGLAGGPEYEQYF. The entire variable domain, with the rest obtained from reference TRBV5-1 and TRBJ2-7, is as follows: KAGVTQTPRYLIKTRGQQVTLSCSPISGHRSVSWYQQTPGQGLQFLFEYFSETQRNKGNFPGRFSGRQFSNSRSEMNVSTLELGDSALYLCASSLSGLAGGPEYEQYFGPGTRLTVT.

A remark on this clonotype: Possible read error: a much larger clone is one base away. V gene TRBV18 combines with J gene TRBJ2-2, with TRBD2 as a possible D gene (6 bases). Germline V CDR1 and CDR2: KGHSH, LQKENI. This CDR3 region has 15 residues. The germline V and J ends were trimmed by 3 bases and 2 bases, with 10 bases remaining between them. For the CDR3, the DNA is TGTGCCAGCTCACCGTGGGGACTCAACACCGGGGAGCTGTTTTTT. Translated: CASSPWGLNTGELFF.

This clonotype has more than one count but fewer than ten. The rearrangement links TRBV5-1 to TRBJ2-2; D might be TRBD2 (6 bases). Trimming pared 5 bases from V and 3 bases from J, leaving 20 bases between. This CDR3 spans 17 amino acids. The germline V gene has CDR1 SGHRS and CDR2 YFSETQ. In nucleotides, the CDR3 is TGCGCCAGCAGACGTAAAGCCGGGACTGGCTACACCGGGGAGCTGTTTTTT. It specifies CASRRKAGTGYTGELFF. Full variable domain (outside the CDR3, taken from reference TRBV5-1 and TRBJ2-2): KAGVTQTPRYLIKTRGQQVTLSCSPISGHRSVSWYQQTPGQGLQFLFEYFSETQRNKGNFPGRFSGRQFSNSRSEMNVSTLELGDSALYLCASRRKAGTGYTGELFFGEGSRLTVL.

As to this clonotype: A read error is possible here, since a much larger clone lies one base away. V usage is TRBV12-3 or TRBV12-4 and J usage is TRBJ2-7; D gene unclear. The V end was cut by 10 bases, the J end by 8 bases, with 15 bases between. This CDR3 is built from 11 residues. The CDR3 DNA reads as TGTGCCAACGGCTTAGGAGTCAAGCAGTACTTC. Translated: CANGLGVKQYF.

As concerns this clonotype: Just one base apart from a much larger clone, this may be a read error. The chain couples TRBV12-3 or TRBV12-4 to TRBJ1-2, with 8 bases identical to TRBD1. The CDR3 extends over 14 amino acids. The CDR3: CASSFRRGLYSYTF. CDR3 DNA: TGTGCCAGCAGTTTCCGCAGGGGGCTCTATAGCTACACCTTC.

The genes are TRBV9 and TRBJ1-2; D remains ambiguous. Germline CDR1 is SGDLS and CDR2 is YYNGEE. This CDR3 is built from 14 residues. Trimming pared 2 bases from V and 2 bases from J, leaving 10 bases between. The CDR3 reads CASSVEKGNYGYTF. DNA for the CDR3: TGTGCCAGCAGCGTTGAGAAAGGGAACTATGGCTACACCTTC.

This clonotype was found many times. The chain combines TRBV12-3 or TRBV12-4 with TRBJ2-1; D uncertain. V was trimmed by 3 bases and J by 7 bases, leaving 7 bases between them. This CDR3 is built from 12 residues. CDR3 DNA sequence: TGTGCCAGCAGTTTCGGGTTTAATGAGCAGTTCTTC. Encoded protein: CASSFGFNEQFF.

This clonotype has at least ten counts. V gene TRBV27 combines with J gene TRBJ1-4, with D perhaps matching TRBD1 (6 bases). The CDR3 is 15 residues long. From germline, CDR1 is MNHEY and CDR2 SMNVEV (reference sequence). With 4 bases removed from V and 0 bases from J, the gap between germline ends came to 9 bases. CDR3: CASSSKGATNEKLFF. CDR3 coding DNA: TGTGCCAGCAGTTCCAAGGGGGCAACTAATGAAAAACTGTTTTTT.

At least ten counts were recorded for this clonotype. The CDR3 DNA is TGCAGTGCTGCCCAACCCGGACAAGAGACCCAGTACTTC. It specifies CSAAQPGQETQYF. The genes are TRBV20-1 and TRBJ2-5; no reliable D call. This CDR3 is 13 amino acids long. Trimming cost V 5 bases and J 2 bases, with 12 bases left between them. Germline CDR1 reads DFQATT; CDR2 reads SNEGSKA (reference sequence).

CDR3 sequence reads: CATSGGEYEQFF. The CDR3 DNA follows: TGTGCCACCAGCGGGGGAGAGTATGAGCAGTTCTTC. This rearrangement joins TRBV15 to TRBJ2-1; D tentatively reads TRBD1 or TRBD2 (5 bases each). Trimming took off 5 bases at V and 8 bases at J, with 10 bases between the two ends. CDR1 and CDR2 from the germline V gene are LNHNV and YYDKDF (reference sequence). The CDR3 contains 12 residues.

This clonotype has at least ten counts. The chain is built from TRBV5-1 and TRBJ2-1, with TRBD2 identical over 11 bases. The V and J ends lost 3 bases and 7 bases, in that order; junction bases with no gene match: 9. This CDR3 has 16 residues. Germline V gene sequence: CDR1 SGHRS, CDR2 YFSETQ. The CDR3 sequence is CASSYTTSGVGNEQFF. The CDR3 region has the DNA TGCGCCAGCAGCTATACGACTAGCGGGGTCGGGAATGAGCAGTTCTTC.

This clonotype was detected many times. V and J are TRBV11-3 and TRBJ2-7; 8 positions agree with TRBD2. J gave up 7 bases and V 6 bases, and 11 bases lay outside the gene matches. The CDR3 contains 14 residues. CDR1 is SGHNT and CDR2 is YENEEA in the germline V gene. CDR3 residues: CASSPSGPFREQYF. The CDR3 coding sequence is TGTGCCAGCAGTCCTAGCGGGCCTTTCCGGGAGCAGTACTTC.